Included here is one T cell receptor beta chain sequence, with context. Use of 60 Vbeta and 13 Jbeta primers characterized the PCR. Measured with immunoSEQ multiplex PCR; TCRdb has only the in-frame clones, and not every one. Its table lists 220,000 or so clones. This sample is drawn from a study of cytomegalovirus exposure and HLA in healthy donors. Germline CDR1 and CDR2: WSHSY and SAAADI. Trimming pared 2 bases from V and 0 bases from J, leaving 5 bases between. This CDR3 has 14 amino acids. The material sequenced was PBMCs. This receptor was obtained from a girl aged 2 to 9 in good health and CMV-seropositive. V and J are TRBV10-2 and TRBJ2-1; D ambiguous. The CDR3 sequence is CASSEDFSYNEQFF. CDR3 coding DNA: TGCGCCAGCAGTGAGGACTTCTCCTACAATGAGCAGTTCTTC.